Presented here are 2 T cell receptor beta chains from one specimen sequenced in a study of blood T cell repertoires in COVID-19. Profiled with immunoSEQ multiplex PCR; TCRdb holds only in-frame clones, not every one. The repertoire holds approximately 220,000 clones, with 88% as singletons. The sample taken for sequencing was PBMCs or T cells enriched from blood (not recorded which). These TCRs come from a woman between 25 and 40 years old who had recovered from COVID-19.

This chain links TRBV5-1 with TRBJ1-3, with 7 bases identical to TRBD1. J was trimmed by 6 bases and V by 0 bases; bases with no gene match: 3. Germline CDR1 SGHRS, CDR2 YFSETQ. The CDR3 runs to 14 residues. CDR3: CASSLATGENTIYF. The CDR3, as DNA: TGCGCCAGCAGCTTGGCCACAGGGGAAAACACCATATATTTT. The full variable domain, with the rest looked up from reference TRBV5-1 and TRBJ1-3, is KAGVTQTPRYLIKTRGQQVTLSCSPISGHRSVSWYQQTPGQGLQFLFEYFSETQRNKGNFPGRFSGRQFSNSRSEMNVSTLELGDSALYLCASSLATGENTIYFGEGSWLTVV.

V usage is TRBV6-5 and J usage is TRBJ1-3; D gene ambiguous. The V and J ends lost 4 bases and 2 bases respectively, with 9 bases between them. This CDR3 is 14 amino acids long. Germline V gene sequence: CDR1 MNHEY, CDR2 SVGAGI. The DNA for the CDR3 is TGTGCCAGCAGTTTTATCGGTGCTGGAAACACCATATATTTT. Protein product: CASSFIGAGNTIYF.